Following are 21 T cell receptor beta chains from one sample sequenced in a study of cytomegalovirus exposure and HLA in healthy donors. Clones were read by immunoSEQ multiplex PCR, and TCRdb kept only the in-frame ones, dropping some. Of about 350,000 clones listed, around 90% are singletons. Sequencing used PBMCs. These receptors came from a young woman in good health and CMV-seropositive.

V is TRBV7-6 and J is TRBJ2-5; D possibly corresponds to TRBD1 (6 bases). V lost 3 bases and J lost 5, with 13 bases in between. The CDR3 length is 14 residues. Germline V gene sequence: CDR1 SGHVS, CDR2 FNYEAQ. CDR3 amino acids: CASSFGTPPETQYF. Here the CDR3 DNA reads TGTGCCAGCAGCTTCGGGACACCGCCTGAGACCCAGTACTTC.

The chain is built from TRBV5-5 and TRBJ2-7; TRBD1 might be the D (5 bases). Germline assignment: CDR1 SGHKS and CDR2 YYEKEE (reference sequence). The CDR3 has 15 amino acids. The V and J ends lost 4 bases and 7 bases respectively, with 21 bases between them. The CDR3 coding sequence is TGTGCCAGCAGCGTGATAGGACGGACAATTACGGAGCAGTACTTC. As protein: CASSVIGRTITEQYF.

The chain has TRBV11-2 and TRBJ1-6; D not certain. Per the germline V gene, CDR1 is SGHAT and CDR2 is FQNNGV. Trimming shortened V by 7 bases and J by 5 bases, and 15 bases separated the two germline ends. The CDR3 spans 15 residues. The CDR3, as DNA: TGTGCCAGCAAGAACCGGGGTTTCGATAATTCACCCCTCCACTTT. It is translated as CASKNRGFDNSPLHF.

This clone came up a few times. V usage is TRBV19 and J usage is TRBJ2-7; TRBD1 aligns across 8 bases. CDR1 and CDR2 (germline): LNHDA, SQIVND (reference sequence). With V trimmed by 8 bases and J by 1 base, 4 bases remained unmatched. CDR3 length: 13 amino acids. DNA of the CDR3: TGTGCCAGTCAAGACAGGGGTTCCTACGAGCAGTACTTC. Translation gives CASQDRGSYEQYF.

The CDR3 sequence: CASNRQGSDEQFF. CDR3 DNA: TGTGCCAGCAACAGACAGGGGAGCGATGAGCAGTTCTTC. The gene calls are TRBV9 and TRBJ2-1; 8 nucleotides align to TRBD1. CDR1 and CDR2 from the germline V gene are SGDLS and YYNGEE. J gave up 8 bases and V 6 bases, and 7 bases lay outside the gene matches. The CDR3 is 13 amino acids.

This clone has a count of ten or more. The rearrangement links TRBV5-5 to TRBJ2-7, with D tentatively TRBD2 (7 bases). The V gene lost 0 bases and the J gene lost 2 bases, with 15 bases spanning the gap. The CDR3 consists of 16 residues. In germline, CDR1 is SGHKS, CDR2 YYEKEE (reference sequence). CDR3 loop: CASSLEVGGGAYEQYF. For the CDR3, the DNA is TGTGCCAGCAGCTTGGAAGTAGGGGGAGGGGCCTACGAGCAGTACTTC.

About this clone: Other DNA sequences in this specimen translate into the identical CDR3. This chain connects TRBV5-1 to TRBJ2-3; TRBD2 aligns across 13 bases. There are 17 residues in the CDR3. The germline V gene encodes CDR1 SGHRS and CDR2 YFSETQ. With 0 bases clipped from V and 1 base from J, the junction kept 2 bases outside the gene matches. CDR3 residues: CASSLGLAGGRTDTQYF. The CDR3 DNA sequence: TGCGCCAGCAGCTTGGGACTAGCGGGGGGCCGCACAGATACGCAGTATTTT.

This chain uses TRBV27 with TRBJ2-7; perhaps TRBD1 as D (5 bases). Per germline, CDR1 MNHEY and CDR2 SMNVEV (reference sequence). CDR3 size: 13 residues. V was shortened by 6 bases and J by 6 bases, with 15 bases between the two germline ends. The DNA of the CDR3 is TGTGCCAGCAGCAAAACAGGACGTTCCGAGCAGTACTTC. It translates to CASSKTGRSEQYF.

This clone was counted a few times. CDR3 DNA: TGTGCCAATACCCGGGCCTCAGGTTACACTGAAGCTTTCTTT. Protein sequence: CANTRASGYTEAFF. The chain couples TRBV5-6 to TRBJ1-1, with no clear D. The CDR3 consists of 14 residues. Per the germline V gene, CDR1 is SGHDT and CDR2 is YYEEEE. V lost 9 bases and J lost 3, with 18 bases in between.

This clone turned up a few times. V and J are TRBV19 and TRBJ2-7; 9 nucleotides align to TRBD1. Germline assignment: CDR1 LNHDA and CDR2 SQIVND (reference sequence). The CDR3 has 15 amino acids. V was pared by 8 bases and J by 6 bases, with 14 bases of the junction left unmatched. CDR3 sequence (DNA): TGTGCCAGTCAAAGGGCGGGACAGGGCAGGACCGAGCAGTACTTC. Residues: CASQRAGQGRTEQYF. Full variable domain (remainder filled in from reference TRBV19 and TRBJ2-7): DGGITQSPKYLFRKEGQNVTLSCEQNLNHDAMYWYRQDPGQGLRLIYYSQIVNDFQKGDIAEGYSVSREKKESFPLTVTSAQKNPTAFYLCASQRAGQGRTEQYFGPGTRLTVT.

CDR3 in DNA: TGTGCCAGCAGTGTAGTGGCAGGGGGAAGCAATCAGCCCCAGCATTTT. It specifies CASSVVAGGSNQPQHF. The V gene is TRBV6-4, the J gene TRBJ1-5; 7 bases align to TRBD1. The CDR3 runs to 16 residues. Germline-derived CDR1 and CDR2 are MRHNA and SNTAGT. V lost 4 bases and J lost 1; bases outside the gene matches: 7.

This chain uses TRBV30 with TRBJ1-1; no firm D call. CDR1 and CDR2 (germline): GTSNPN, SVGIG (reference sequence). The V end was cut by 2 bases, the J end by 2 bases, with 9 bases between. CDR3 length: 13 residues. The CDR3 region has the DNA TGTGCCTGGAGTACCGGCACTAACACTGAAGCTTTCTTT. Amino acids: CAWSTGTNTEAFF. Together with reference TRBV30 and TRBJ1-1, the CDR3 gives the full variable domain: SQTIHQWPATLVQPVGSPLSLECTVEGTSNPNLYWYRQAAGRGLQLLFYSVGIGQISSEVPQNLSASRPQDRQFILSSKKLLLSDSGFYLCAWSTGTNTEAFFGQGTRLTVV.

This chain connects TRBV29-1 to TRBJ2-7, with D possibly being TRBD1 (5 bases). V gave up 5 bases and J gave up 2 bases, with 10 bases separating them. CDR1 and CDR2 from the germline V gene are SQVTM and ANQGSEA. The CDR3 loop spans 12 amino acids. The CDR3 is CSVKGLTYEQYF. CDR3 DNA: TGCAGCGTTAAGGGGCTTACCTACGAGCAGTACTTC.

This chain uses TRBV6-5 with TRBJ1-5; tentative D call: TRBD1 (5 bases). Germline V gene data show CDR1 as MNHEY and CDR2 as SVGAGI. This CDR3 has 14 amino acids. Trimming stripped 2 bases from V and 4 bases from J, with 9 bases between. CDR3 sequence: CASSYGGPNQPQHF. CDR3 DNA: TGTGCCAGCAGTTACGGGGGTCCAAATCAGCCCCAGCATTTT.

The chain recombines TRBV9 with TRBJ2-6; weak D call: TRBD2 (5 bases). CDR1 and CDR2 from the germline V gene are SGDLS and YYNGEE. There are 15 residues in the CDR3. V dropped 3 bases and J dropped 0 bases, with 7 bases sitting between them. DNA for the CDR3: TGTGCCAGCAGCGAACGGGGCTCTGGGGCCAACGTCCTGACTTTC. The encoded protein is CASSERGSGANVLTF.

This chain uses TRBV9 with TRBJ2-7, with a weak D call TRBD2 (6 bases). This CDR3 spans 12 amino acids. Germline V gives CDR1 SGDLS, CDR2 YYNGEE. Trimming removed 4 bases from V and 6 bases from J, with 11 bases in between. In DNA form, the CDR3 reads TGTGCCAGCAGCCCCGGGGACTTCGAGCAGTACTTC. Translating it yields CASSPGDFEQYF. Complete variable domain (other parts from reference TRBV9 and TRBJ2-7): DSGVTQTPKHLITATGQRVTLRCSPRSGDLSVYWYQQSLDQGLQFLIQYYNGEERAKGNILERFSAQQFPDLHSELNLSSLELGDSALYFCASSPGDFEQYFGPGTRLTVT.

The rearrangement links TRBV25-1 to TRBJ1-6; unclear D gene. The V gene's germline CDR1 is MGHDK and CDR2 SYGVNS. The CDR3 is made up of 15 amino acids. V was clipped by 6 bases and J by 2 bases, with 11 bases between them. This CDR3 reads CASSERGTYNSPLHF. In nucleotides, the CDR3 is TGTGCCAGCAGCGAACGGGGAACCTATAATTCACCCCTCCACTTT.

The chain employs TRBV28 and TRBJ2-1; D remains ambiguous. Deletions cut 7 bases from V and 2 bases from J, with 18 bases between. The germline gives CDR1 MDHEN, CDR2 SYDVKM. The CDR3 covers 16 residues. CDR3 sequence (DNA): TGTGCCAGCACCCCCGCACTGTCGAGGACCTACAATGAGCAGTTCTTC. Protein sequence: CASTPALSRTYNEQFF.

Only one count was recorded for this clone. CDR3 sequence reads: CASSLPGPSNEQFF. CDR3 nucleotides: TGTGCCAGCAGTTTACCGGGGCCAAGCAATGAGCAGTTCTTC. V usage is TRBV27 and J usage is TRBJ2-1; either TRBD1 or TRBD2 may supply D (5 bases each). The CDR3 runs to 14 residues. Germline loops: CDR1 MNHEY, CDR2 SMNVEV (reference sequence). The germline V and J ends were trimmed by 2 bases and 6 bases, with 11 bases remaining between them.

This chain joins TRBV18 and TRBJ1-2; perhaps TRBD1 as D (5 bases). CDR1 is KGHSH, CDR2 LQKENI, per germline. With 4 bases removed from V and 7 bases from J, the gap between germline ends came to 16 bases. The CDR3 is made up of 14 amino acids. DNA of the CDR3: TGTGCCAGCTCACTTTCCCCCCAGGGTTCTGGCTACACCTTC. Translating it yields CASSLSPQGSGYTF.

The V call is TRBV7-2, the J call TRBJ2-1; 12 positions agree with TRBD1. V trimming: 0 bases; J trimming: 6 bases; junction bases outside the gene matches: 6. Germline V gives CDR1 SGHTA, CDR2 FQGNSA. The CDR3 runs 17 residues. CDR3 in amino acids: CASSLAGTGGASNEQFF. The CDR3 DNA sequence: TGTGCCAGCAGCTTAGCCGGGACAGGGGGCGCATCCAATGAGCAGTTCTTC.